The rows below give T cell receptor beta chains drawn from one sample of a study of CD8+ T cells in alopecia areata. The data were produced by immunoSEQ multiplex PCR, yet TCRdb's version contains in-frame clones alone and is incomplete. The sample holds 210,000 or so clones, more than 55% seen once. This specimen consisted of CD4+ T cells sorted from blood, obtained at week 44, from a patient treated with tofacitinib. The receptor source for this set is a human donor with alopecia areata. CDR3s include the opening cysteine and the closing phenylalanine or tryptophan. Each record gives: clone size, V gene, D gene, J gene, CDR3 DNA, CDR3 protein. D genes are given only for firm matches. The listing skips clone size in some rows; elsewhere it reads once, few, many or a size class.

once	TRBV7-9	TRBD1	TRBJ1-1	TGTGCCAGCAGCTGGGGGACAGGGGGAGCGAACATTGAAGCTTTCTTT	CASSWGTGGANIEAFF
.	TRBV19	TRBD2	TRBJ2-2	TGTGCCAGTATTCTCAGCGGGGGAGGGAACACCGGGGAGCTGTTTTTT	CASILSGGGNTGELFF
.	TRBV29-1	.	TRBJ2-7	TGCAGCGCTGGGTACGTTCTCGAGCAGTACTTC	CSAGYVLEQYF
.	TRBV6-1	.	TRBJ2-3	TGTGCCAGCAGTGAAGTGGGCCGAAGCGGAGGGGGGGTCGATACGCAGTATTTT	CASSEVGRSGGGVDTQYF
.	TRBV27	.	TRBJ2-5	TGTGCCAGCAGTTTAAGTTCCAGCCCCGGGGGTCTGAGAGAGACCCAGTACTTC	CASSLSSSPGGLRETQYF
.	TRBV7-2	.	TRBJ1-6	TGTGCCAGCAGCTTATTCGGGGATAATTCACCCCTCCACTTT	CASSLFGDNSPLHF
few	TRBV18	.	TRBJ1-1	TGTGCCAGCTCACAACAGGGGAACACTGAAGCTTTCTTT	CASSQQGNTEAFF
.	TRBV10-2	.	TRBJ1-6	TGCGCCAGCAGTGAGAGACTTACCAATTCACCCCTCCACTTT	CASSERLTNSPLHF
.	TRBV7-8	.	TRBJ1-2	TGTGCCAGCAGCGCAGGGGTTTACCACTATGGCTACACCTTC	CASSAGVYHYGYTF
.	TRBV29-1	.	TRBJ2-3	TGCAGCGACGTAAGGGGAGATACGCAGTATTTT	CSDVRGDTQYF
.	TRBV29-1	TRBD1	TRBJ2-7	TGCAGCGTTGGGGACAGGGGGCCTCTCGACGAGCAGTACTTC	CSVGDRGPLDEQYF
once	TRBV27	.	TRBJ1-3	TGTGCCAGCAGCGTTTCCTTCTCTGGAAACACCATATATTTT	CASSVSFSGNTIYF
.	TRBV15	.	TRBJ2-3	TGTGCCACCAGCAGAGGAAGCGGATTACTCTCAGATACGCAGTATTTT	CATSRGSGLLSDTQYF
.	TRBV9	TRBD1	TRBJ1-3	TGTGCCAGCAGCGTAGGGACAGGGGGAAACACCATATATTTT	CASSVGTGGNTIYF
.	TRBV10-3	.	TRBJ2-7	TGTGCCATCAGTGCTTCACTTAGTATGGCAGAGCAGTACTTC	CAISASLSMAEQYF
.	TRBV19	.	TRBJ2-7	TGTGCCAGTAGTGTGGGGGCAAACTACGAGCAGTACTTC	CASSVGANYEQYF
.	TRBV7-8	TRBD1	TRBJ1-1	TGTGCCAGCAGCCTAAGACAGGGAGGGGCTTTCTTT	CASSLRQGGAFF
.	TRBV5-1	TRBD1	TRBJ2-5	TGCGCCAGCAGCGCGGGACAGGGGACTCCATCCCAGTACTTC	CASSAGQGTPSQYF
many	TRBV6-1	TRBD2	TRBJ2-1	TGTGCCAGCAGTGCCACTAGCGGGGGGGCCTACAATGAGCAGTTCTTC	CASSATSGGAYNEQFF
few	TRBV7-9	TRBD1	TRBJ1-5	TGTGCCAGCAGCTTGGGGGACAGGGCCGGACAGCCCCAGCATTTT	CASSLGDRAGQPQHF
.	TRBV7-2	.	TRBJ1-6	TGTGCCAGCAGCTTACTGGAGAATTCACCCCTCCACTTT	CASSLLENSPLHF
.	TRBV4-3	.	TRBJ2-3	TGCGCCAGCAGCCAAGACGGTCCGAGCACAGATACGCAGTATTTT	CASSQDGPSTDTQYF
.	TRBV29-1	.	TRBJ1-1	TGCAGCGTTGACGGGGTCCCTGAGGCTTTCTTT	CSVDGVPEAFF
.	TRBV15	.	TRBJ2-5	TGTGCCACCGGGAACAGGGAAGAGACCCAGTACTTC	CATGNREETQYF
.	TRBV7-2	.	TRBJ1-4	TGTGCCAGCAGCTTGGATCCGAGGGACCTCCTAAGAAGCAAACTGTTTTTT	CASSLDPRDLLRSKLFF
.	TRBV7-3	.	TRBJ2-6	TGTGCCAGCAGCTCTCCAGGGGACGGGGCCAACGTCCTGACTTTC	CASSSPGDGANVLTF
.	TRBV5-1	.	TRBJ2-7	TGCGCCAGCAGCTTGTGGGACAAGCCGGGGGAGCAGTACTTC	CASSLWDKPGEQYF
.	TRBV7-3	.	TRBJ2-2	TGTGCCAGCAGCTTAGATCATTACCCCGGGGAGCTGTTTTTT	CASSLDHYPGELFF
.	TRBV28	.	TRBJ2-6	TGTGCCAGCAGTTTAATTGGACGCTCTGGGGCCAACGTCCTGACTTTC	CASSLIGRSGANVLTF
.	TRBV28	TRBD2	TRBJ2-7	TGTGCCAGCGGCCTAGCGGAGCCCTACGAGCAGTACTTC	CASGLAEPYEQYF
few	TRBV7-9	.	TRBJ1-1	TGTGCCAGCAGCTCTAACACTGAAGCTTTCTTT	CASSSNTEAFF
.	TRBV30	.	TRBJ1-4	TGTGCCTGGAGTGGGGTAGCGAGTGGGGAAAAACTGTTTTTT	CAWSGVASGEKLFF
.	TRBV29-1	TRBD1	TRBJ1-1	TGCAGCGTTGAAGATAACGCCAGGGGGACTGAAGCTTTCTTT	CSVEDNARGTEAFF
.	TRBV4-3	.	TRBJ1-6	TGCGCCAGCAGCCAAGAGAAGGCGGATAATTCACCCCTCCACTTT	CASSQEKADNSPLHF
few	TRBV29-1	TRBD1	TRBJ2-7	TGCAGCGTCCTTCATAGGGGGACAGGGATTTCTGGCGAGCAGTACTTC	CSVLHRGTGISGEQYF
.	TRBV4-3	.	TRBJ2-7	TGCGCCAGCAGCCAAGAGTCCAGGGGGGGAGTTTACGAGCAGTACTTC	CASSQESRGGVYEQYF
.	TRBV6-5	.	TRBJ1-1	TGTGCCAGCAGCTACACACCCGGGGCTGAAGCTTTCTTT	CASSYTPGAEAFF
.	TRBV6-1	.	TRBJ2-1	TGTGCCAGCAGAAAGACCGGGACACCTGAGCAGTTCTTC	CASRKTGTPEQFF
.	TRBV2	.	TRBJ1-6	TGTGCCAGCAGTGGGCGGCCAGGGAGTACCTATAATTCACCCCTCCACTTT	CASSGRPGSTYNSPLHF
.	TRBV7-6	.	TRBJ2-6	TGTGCCAGCAGCTCAACAGCTGGGGCCAACGTCCTGACTTTC	CASSSTAGANVLTF
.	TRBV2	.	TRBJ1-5	TGTGCCAGCAGTGGAAGGGGGAAGGTCGGGCCCCAGCATTTT	CASSGRGKVGPQHF
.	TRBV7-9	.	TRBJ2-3	TGTGCCAGCAGTCTTGCCCCTTCCGGAAATACGCAGTATTTT	CASSLAPSGNTQYF
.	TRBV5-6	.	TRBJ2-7	TGTGCCAGCAGCTCGGGACGGCACTACGAGCAGTACTTC	CASSSGRHYEQYF
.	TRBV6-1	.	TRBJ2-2	TGTGCCATCAGTGTTTCCGGGAACACCGGGGAGCTGTTTTTT	CAISVSGNTGELFF
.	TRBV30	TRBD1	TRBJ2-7	TGTGCCTGGTGGGGCTATGGGCAGGGGGTTCGCTACGAGCAGTACTTC	CAWWGYGQGVRYEQYF
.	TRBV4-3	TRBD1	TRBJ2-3	TGCGCCAGCAGCCGACAATGGACAGGGGGCACAGATACGCAGTATTTT	CASSRQWTGGTDTQYF
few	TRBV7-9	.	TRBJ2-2	TGTGCCAGCAGCTTGGCAGAATACGGGGAGCTGTTTTTT	CASSLAEYGELFF
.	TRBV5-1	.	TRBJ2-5	TGCGCCAGCAGCTTGGCCGGTAAGCCCGACGGGACCCAGTACTTC	CASSLAGKPDGTQYF
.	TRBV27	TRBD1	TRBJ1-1	TGTGCCAGCAGTCCAAGGACAGGGCCGACATTTCGCACTGAAGCTTTCTTT	CASSPRTGPTFRTEAFF
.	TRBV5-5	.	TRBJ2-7	TGTGCCAGCAGCTTGGTGTGGGACGAGCAGTACTTC	CASSLVWDEQYF